This T cell receptor (beta chain) was captured by sequencing in a study of beta chain features in type 1 diabetes (dated by TCRdb to about 2018). A note on the overall study: No differences in mean age, gender distribution, total cell number or subset yield were found between patients and healthy donors. A total of about 100,000,000 sorted cells were examined across all samples, and RNA yield correlated strongly with the number of cells per subset. Regulatory and stem cell-like memory subsets were isolated from only 8 patients and roughly 8 healthy donors, whereas naive and central memory subsets came from all 30 or so donors. The study compared TCRB repertoires of sorted circulating CD4+ T cell subsets between recently diagnosed type 1 diabetes patients and matched healthy donors. Findings and caveats that apply to the study as a whole: Shorter templates might have been favored by PCR, but patient and control samples were amplified and corrected together, so both groups would have been affected equally by any skew. Because cDNA rather than genomic DNA was sequenced, highly expressing activated cells could have been over-represented, although no difference in activation and CD3 levels was found between groups. At VDJ recombination sites, type 1 diabetes patients had fewer insertions and more deleted nucleotides, which implies abnormalities in thymic rearrangement. In all four CD4+ subsets, TCRB CDR3 length was moderately but significantly shorter in type 1 diabetes patients. Naive, central memory and regulatory TCRB repertoires appeared more similar among patients than among healthy donors. Only small numbers of individuals were included in the HLA sub-analyses, which left unresolved whether HLA type had any influence on TCRB rearrangement.

Each donor gave one peripheral blood draw, averaging approximately 110 mL, which was collected into heparinised tubes. Naive, central memory, regulatory and stem cell-like memory CD4+ T cells were sorted on a BD FACSAria II using a panel including CD45RO, CCR7, CD25, CD127, CD95 and CD27. All sorted populations exceeded 95% purity. PBMCs were isolated right away by Lymphoprep density gradient centrifugation and were stained directly, without culture. Samples were stained and sorted in pairs, with one healthy donor and one patient per experiment, so that batch effects were minimized. This clone was seen a few times. The specificity of this receptor is unknown. No base quality values were provided; no much bigger clone lies one nucleotide off. The High Capacity cDNA Reverse Transcription Kit was used to reverse transcribe all of the isolated RNA, meaning that expressed TCRB transcripts were what got sequenced. Deep immunoSEQ sequencing was performed on naive, central memory and regulatory T cell samples, with an average of around 3.5 million total reads per sample. Sorted cells were lysed in RLT buffer and RNA was extracted with DNase-treated RNeasy Micro or Mini kits, depending on cell number. Each cell subset was processed on its own to prevent cross-contamination, while patient and healthy donor samples were processed together. The immunoSEQ multiplex PCR was used to amplify TCRB sequences from cDNA, yielding 87-bp fragments that span the CDR3 region. The amplicons were sequenced using the Illumina HiSeq platform. As for the authors' bioinformatics: PCR bias was corrected computationally using synthetic template baselines, and reads within Hamming distance 2 were collapsed, with unmergeable singletons discarded. By aligning reads against IMGT, V, D and J genes, CDR3 length, and insertions or deletions at six rearrangement sites were assigned. Within each subset, clonotype counts were normalized to the number of sorted cells before true diversity and Gini coefficients were calculated with the tcR R package. The overlap coefficient, calculated on TCRB nucleotide sequences, was used to measure repertoire sharing. As a proxy for the pre-selection repertoire, out-of-frame TCRB sequences from naive cells were analyzed. What TCRdb holds here is the immuneACCESS table cut down to in-frame rearrangements. Part of the clones is not present; checked against another copy, under half of the missing clones reflect an unresolved V gene, and the others are unexplained. The V and J calls and the clone size are those of that table, but D and trimming were determined from the DNA. This sample comprises hundreds of thousands of clones, around 12% of them detected only once. The top ten constitute about 0.01% of the sample.

The source is a young woman with type 1 diabetes. Specimen: naive CD4+ T cells from blood. In the paper's terms, the cell subset or site label means: true naive CD4+ T cells.

CDR3 sequence: CASVRIAGLSYEQYF. At the DNA level, the sequence is TGTGCCAGCGTCCGAATAGCGGGTCTCTCCTACGAGCAGTACTTC. Recombination linked TRBV27 to TRBJ2-7; the central 7 bases match TRBD2. Including cysteine and phenylalanine, the CDR3 has 15 amino acids. CDR3 DNA only is kept here, 45 bases in frame from base 1. Ends trimmed: V by 8 bases, J by 0 bases; bases unmatched to a gene: 10. Per the germline V gene (reference sequence), MNHEY is the CDR1 and SMNVEV is the CDR2.